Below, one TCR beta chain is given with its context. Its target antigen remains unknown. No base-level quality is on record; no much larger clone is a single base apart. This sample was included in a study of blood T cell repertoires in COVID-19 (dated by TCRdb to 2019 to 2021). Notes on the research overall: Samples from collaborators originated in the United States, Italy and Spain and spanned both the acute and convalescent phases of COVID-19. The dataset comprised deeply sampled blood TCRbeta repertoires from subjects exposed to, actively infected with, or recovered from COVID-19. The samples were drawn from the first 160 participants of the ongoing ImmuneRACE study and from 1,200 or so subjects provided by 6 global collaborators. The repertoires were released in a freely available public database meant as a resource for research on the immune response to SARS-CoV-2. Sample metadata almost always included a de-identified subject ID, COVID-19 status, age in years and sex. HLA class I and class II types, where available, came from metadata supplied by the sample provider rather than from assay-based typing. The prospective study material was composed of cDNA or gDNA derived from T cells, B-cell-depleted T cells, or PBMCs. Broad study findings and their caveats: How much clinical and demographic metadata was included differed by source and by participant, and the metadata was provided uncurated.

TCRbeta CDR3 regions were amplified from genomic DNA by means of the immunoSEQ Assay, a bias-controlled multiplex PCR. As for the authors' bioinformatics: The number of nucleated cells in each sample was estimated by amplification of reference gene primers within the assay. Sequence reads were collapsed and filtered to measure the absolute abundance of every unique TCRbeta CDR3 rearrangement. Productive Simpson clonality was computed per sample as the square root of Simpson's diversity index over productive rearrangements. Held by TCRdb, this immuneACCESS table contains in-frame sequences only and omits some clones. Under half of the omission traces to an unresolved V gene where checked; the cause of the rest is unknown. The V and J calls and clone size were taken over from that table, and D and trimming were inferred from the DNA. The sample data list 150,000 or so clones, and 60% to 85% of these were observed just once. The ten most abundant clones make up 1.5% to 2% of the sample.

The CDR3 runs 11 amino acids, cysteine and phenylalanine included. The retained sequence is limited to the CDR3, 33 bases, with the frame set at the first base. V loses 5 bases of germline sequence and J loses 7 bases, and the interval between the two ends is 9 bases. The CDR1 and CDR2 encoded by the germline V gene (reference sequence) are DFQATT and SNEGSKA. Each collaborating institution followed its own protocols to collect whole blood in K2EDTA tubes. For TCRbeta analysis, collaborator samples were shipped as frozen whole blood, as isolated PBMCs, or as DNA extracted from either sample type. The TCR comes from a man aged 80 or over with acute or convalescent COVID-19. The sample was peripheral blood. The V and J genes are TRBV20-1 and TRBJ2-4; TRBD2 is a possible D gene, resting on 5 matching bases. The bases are TGCAGTGCTTCACTAGGTAACATTCAGTACTTC. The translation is CSASLGNIQYF.